A selection of T cell receptor beta chains follows, all from one sample in a study of blood T cell repertoires in COVID-19. Profiling relied on immunoSEQ multiplex PCR, and the TCRdb table lists in-frame clones only, not all of them. This repertoire shows about 370,000 clones, roughly nine tenths found once; its top ten account for 1%. The sample taken for sequencing was PBMCs or T cells enriched from blood (not recorded which). These receptors came from a man aged 18 to 29 who had recovered from COVID-19. CDR3s include the opening cysteine and the closing phenylalanine or tryptophan. A D gene is named only where the DNA matches it firmly. A row's size may be missing; if present it is once, few, many or a size class.

D	V	length	size	J	DNA	CDR3
TRBD1	TRBV19	15	NA	TRBJ1-6	TGTGCCAGTAGTCGAGCTCAGGGGGCTTATTCACCCCTCCACTTT	CASSRAQGAYSPLHF
NA	TRBV3-1/TRBV3-2	16	NA	TRBJ2-1	TGTGCCAGCAGCCAAGGGGGCACCCGGGCCTACAATGAGCAGTTCTTC	CASSQGGTRAYNEQFF
TRBD1	TRBV7-9	16	NA	TRBJ2-2	TGTGCCATCGTAGGGACAGGGGCCCTCGGCACCGGGGAGCTGTTTTTT	CAIVGTGALGTGELFF
NA	TRBV13	15	NA	TRBJ2-7	TGTGCCAGCAGCTTAGGGCGGGGTAACTTCTACGAGCAGTACTTC	CASSLGRGNFYEQYF
TRBD1	TRBV5-1	15	NA	TRBJ1-4	TGCGCCAGCAGCACAGCCGGGACAGGGAATGAAAAACTGTTTTTT	CASSTAGTGNEKLFF
TRBD1	TRBV27	16	NA	TRBJ1-5	TGTGCCAGCAGTCGGACAGGGGGCCGTCGAAATCAGCCCCAGCATTTT	CASSRTGGRRNQPQHF
NA	TRBV2	16	NA	TRBJ2-7	TGTGCCAGCAGACTCGCCGGGACACAAATAACCTACGAGCAGTACTTC	CASRLAGTQITYEQYF
NA	TRBV2	14	NA	TRBJ1-2	TGTGCCAGCAGTGAAAGTCCCGGAGGGTATGGCTACACCTTC	CASSESPGGYGYTF
TRBD1	TRBV29-1	14	once	TRBJ1-2	TGCAGCGTCCGTACCCCTGGACAGGGCGAGGGCTACACCTTC	CSVRTPGQGEGYTF
NA	TRBV20-1	10	NA	TRBJ1-1	TGCAGTGCTAGAGACAGGCAAGCTTTCTTT	CSARDRQAFF
NA	TRBV7-2	17	NA	TRBJ2-5	TGTGCCAGCAGCCTTCTCGGTATACTAGAAAGCCAAGAGACCCAGTACTTC	CASSLLGILESQETQYF
TRBD1	TRBV6-5	13	NA	TRBJ2-1	TGTGCCAGCAGTTCACACAGGGGTGGGGAGCAGTTCTTC	CASSSHRGGEQFF
NA	TRBV10-3	15	NA	TRBJ1-2	TGTGCCATCAGTGAGTCGAGTCAGGCAAACTATGGCTACACCTTC	CAISESSQANYGYTF
NA	TRBV9	12	NA	TRBJ1-1	TGTGCCAGCAGCGTAGGAGGGTCCGAAGCTTTCTTT	CASSVGGSEAFF
NA	TRBV30	12	NA	TRBJ2-7	TGTGCCTGGAGTACCCAGTACTACGAGCAGTACTTC	CAWSTQYYEQYF
TRBD2	TRBV11-2	15	once	TRBJ2-7	TGTGCCAGCAGTGCCAGCGGGGGTATCTCCTACGAGCAGTACTTC	CASSASGGISYEQYF
NA	TRBV7-6	14	NA	TRBJ2-3	TGTGCCAGCAGCACGACAGTAAACACAGATACGCAGTATTTT	CASSTTVNTDTQYF
NA	TRBV9	12	NA	TRBJ2-3	TGTGCCAGCAGCGTTTCAACAGATACGCAGTATTTT	CASSVSTDTQYF
NA	TRBV3-1/TRBV3-2	12	NA	TRBJ2-3	TGTGCCAGCAGCCCCGGGGGAGATACGCAGTATTTT	CASSPGGDTQYF
TRBD1	TRBV7-2	17	NA	TRBJ2-2	TGTGCCAGCAGCTACGGCGCCGGGACAGACTTTCCCGGGGAGCTGTTTTTT	CASSYGAGTDFPGELFF
TRBD2	TRBV5-4	15	NA	TRBJ2-1	TGTGCCAGCAGCCAGAATCAAGCGGGGTACAATGAGCAGTTCTTC	CASSQNQAGYNEQFF
TRBD1	TRBV5-4	14	NA	TRBJ1-2	TGTGCCAGCAGCCGGGACAGCAATAACTATGGCTACACCTTC	CASSRDSNNYGYTF
NA	TRBV27	15	NA	TRBJ2-1	TGTGCCAGCAGTTTAAGTGGGAGCCCCTACAATGAGCAGTTCTTC	CASSLSGSPYNEQFF